This entry lists 31 T cell receptor beta chains sequenced from one sample in a study of T cells in localized non-small cell lung cancer. Clones were sequenced by immunoSEQ multiplex PCR, and TCRdb holds only the in-frame ones, with some missing. Among about 33,000 clones listed, over 80% were seen once. This specimen was peripheral blood, taken before any cancer treatment. The source is a female donor older than 55 with stage I lung adenocarcinoma.

The V gene is TRBV30, the J gene TRBJ2-5; 12 nucleotides align to TRBD2. This CDR3 region has 15 residues. Trimming at V came to 2 bases and at J to 2 bases, leaving 3 bases not matched to a gene. Germline V gene data show CDR1 as GTSNPN and CDR2 as SVGIG (reference sequence). The CDR3 region is CAWSLGLAGQETQYF. The CDR3 DNA sequence: TGTGCCTGGAGTTTGGGACTAGCGGGTCAAGAGACCCAGTACTTC.

The CDR3 nucleotides read TGTGCCACCAGCAGACGTGGACTGCGGCACACTGAAGCTTTCTTT. Its translation: CATSRRGLRHTEAFF. This chain links TRBV15 with TRBJ1-1; D gene unclear. The CDR3 is 15 amino acids. V was trimmed by 2 bases and J by 3 bases, leaving 13 bases between them. Germline CDR1 is LNHNV and CDR2 is YYDKDF (reference sequence).

This chain links TRBV6-1 with TRBJ1-2; D ambiguous. The germline gives CDR1 MNHNS, CDR2 SASEGT. The CDR3 is 13 amino acids. Trimming cost V 7 bases and J 7 bases, with 16 bases left between them. The CDR3 region has the DNA TGTGCCAGCACACCCCAAGGGAGATCTGGCTACACCTTC. Translation: CASTPQGRSGYTF.

The table lists this clone with a count of one. V usage is TRBV5-4 and J usage is TRBJ2-2, with a weak D call TRBD1 (6 bases). Germline CDR1 reads SGHNT; CDR2 reads YYREEE (reference sequence). This CDR3 has 14 residues. V was pared by 5 bases and J by 10 bases, with 18 bases between. CDR3 DNA sequence: TGTGCCAGCAGGATACAGGGTGGGAAGTCGGAGCTGTTTTTT. Protein sequence: CASRIQGGKSELFF.

The chain has TRBV4-1 and TRBJ2-3; D call uncertain. V was shortened by 3 bases and J by 4 bases, with 8 bases between the two germline ends. CDR3 size: 13 residues. Germline V lookup: CDR1 MGHRA, CDR2 YSYEKL. CDR3 residues: CASSQSGSDTQYF. CDR3 coding DNA: TGCGCCAGCAGCCAGTCAGGCTCAGATACGCAGTATTTT.

The chain links TRBV18 to TRBJ2-3; D is unclear. V was clipped by 3 bases and J by 6 bases, with 13 bases between them. The CDR3 runs to 14 residues. Germline V gene data show CDR1 as KGHSH and CDR2 as LQKENI. CDR3 protein: CASSPMAVGDTQYF. CDR3 DNA: TGTGCCAGCTCACCGATGGCAGTTGGGGATACGCAGTATTTT.

This clone occurred a few times. V usage is TRBV10-1 and J usage is TRBJ2-7, with unresolved D. The germline V gene encodes CDR1 WNHNN and CDR2 SYGVQD (reference sequence). This CDR3 has 11 amino acids. The V gene lost 6 bases and the J gene lost 4 bases, with 7 bases spanning the gap. As DNA, the CDR3 is TGCGCCAGCAGCACCGGGTACGAGCAGTACTTC. Amino acids: CASSTGYEQYF.

The V call is TRBV19, the J call TRBJ1-5; no reliable D call. V shed 7 bases and J shed 5 bases, with 12 bases lying between them. Germline V CDR1 and CDR2: LNHDA, SQIVND (reference sequence). This CDR3 region has 13 residues. CDR3 bases: TGTGCCAGTACCCTGAAGAAGGATCAGCCCCAGCATTTT. Amino acid sequence: CASTLKKDQPQHF.

This clone has more than one count but fewer than ten. V is TRBV5-1 and J is TRBJ1-6; 11 nucleotides align to TRBD1. The CDR3 runs 18 residues. V dropped 2 bases and J dropped 8; count of bases not matched to a gene: 12. Germline V gene data show CDR1 as SGHRS and CDR2 as YFSETQ. The CDR3 DNA is TGCGCCAGCAGCTTCGGCGGACAGGGGGCAGGGGGTTATTCACCCCTCCACTTT. Amino acid sequence: CASSFGGQGAGGYSPLHF.

The rearrangement links TRBV18 to TRBJ1-6; tentatively, D is TRBD1 (5 bases). V lost 6 bases to trimming and J lost 7 bases, with 10 bases between them. The CDR3 covers 13 residues. Germline assignment: CDR1 KGHSH and CDR2 LQKENI. In DNA form, the CDR3 reads TGTGCCAGCTCCCCAGAGGGGAATTCACCCCTCCACTTT. Translating gives CASSPEGNSPLHF.

The chain carries TRBV19 and TRBJ1-1, with a tentative D call TRBD1 (5 bases). V gave up 9 bases and J gave up 5 bases, with 16 bases separating them. Germline assignment: CDR1 LNHDA and CDR2 SQIVND (reference sequence). The CDR3 has 13 residues. CDR3 sequence (DNA): TGTGCCAGCCGCGAACTCGGGGGTACTGAAGCTTTCTTT. It is translated as CASRELGGTEAFF.

The V and J genes are TRBV5-1 and TRBJ2-3; D gene uncertain. V was clipped by 3 bases and J by 0 bases, with 2 bases between them. The CDR3 contains 12 residues. Germline V CDR1 and CDR2: SGHRS, YFSETQ. CDR3 bases: TGCGCCAGCAGCTCAAGCACAGATACGCAGTATTTT. It encodes CASSSSTDTQYF.

About this clone itself: Different DNA sequences within this sample yield the same CDR3. The rearrangement uses TRBV5-1 and TRBJ1-3, with D possibly TRBD1 on 5 matching bases. Germline V lookup: CDR1 SGHRS, CDR2 YFSETQ. V gave up 0 bases and J gave up 3 bases, with 7 bases separating them. The CDR3 contains 14 residues. The CDR3, as DNA: TGCGCCAGCAGCTTGGCCCAGGGTGGAAACACCATATATTTT. Encoded protein: CASSLAQGGNTIYF. The variable domain in full, completed from reference TRBV5-1 and TRBJ1-3, reads KAGVTQTPRYLIKTRGQQVTLSCSPISGHRSVSWYQQTPGQGLQFLFEYFSETQRNKGNFPGRFSGRQFSNSRSEMNVSTLELGDSALYLCASSLAQGGNTIYFGEGSWLTVV.

V and J are TRBV15 and TRBJ1-6; 9 nucleotides agree with TRBD1. Germline V lookup: CDR1 LNHNV, CDR2 YYDKDF (reference sequence). The CDR3 has 19 amino acids. After removal of 6 bases from V and 5 bases from J, the junction contained 17 bases not matched to a gene. The CDR3 loop reads CATRPAGQGIYSDNSPLHF. The CDR3, as DNA: TGTGCCACCAGGCCTGCGGGACAGGGAATTTATTCGGATAATTCACCCCTCCACTTT.

V gene TRBV5-1 combines with J gene TRBJ1-6; possible D gene TRBD1, 5 bases. Germline V gene data show CDR1 as SGHRS and CDR2 as YFSETQ. The CDR3 has 14 residues. The germline V and J ends were trimmed by 7 bases and 6 bases, with 14 bases remaining between them. The CDR3 sequence: CASGDSFFNSPLHF. The CDR3, as DNA: TGCGCCAGCGGAGACAGCTTTTTTAATTCACCCCTCCACTTT.

This chain links TRBV15 with TRBJ1-5, with TRBD1 identical over 7 bases. The CDR3 is 16 amino acids. V lost 0 bases and J lost 9; bases outside the gene matches: 11. The germline gives CDR1 LNHNV, CDR2 YYDKDF (reference sequence). CDR3 sequence reads: CATSRERQGAGTPQHF. As DNA, the CDR3 is TGTGCCACCAGCAGAGAAAGACAGGGCGCAGGGACGCCCCAGCATTTT.

The rearrangement joins TRBV11-2 to TRBJ1-1, with D maybe TRBD1 (6 bases). Looked up from germline, CDR1 is SGHAT and CDR2 is FQNNGV. V dropped 5 bases and J dropped 0 bases, with 13 bases sitting between them. The CDR3 covers 15 residues. The CDR3 region has the DNA TGTGCCAGCAGCCGAAGACAGGTCATGAACACTGAAGCTTTCTTT. It translates to CASSRRQVMNTEAFF.

As DNA, the CDR3 is TGCGCCAGCAGCGGGACAGGGGACGAGCAGTACTTC. It codes for CASSGTGDEQYF. The rearrangement uses TRBV5-1 and TRBJ2-7, with 10 bases identical to TRBD1. After removal of 4 bases from V and 5 bases from J, the junction contained 0 bases not matched to a gene. Germline V lookup: CDR1 SGHRS, CDR2 YFSETQ. The CDR3 totals 12 residues.

J is TRBJ2-7 and V is TRBV5-1, with TRBD2 as a possible D gene (6 bases). The ends were cut back, 1 base at V and 0 bases at J, with 11 bases in the middle. CDR3 size: 15 residues. Germline V CDR1 and CDR2: SGHRS, YFSETQ. CDR3 sequence reads: CASSLTGVTSYEQYF. In DNA, the CDR3 is TGCGCCAGCAGCTTGACGGGGGTGACCTCCTACGAGCAGTACTTC.

V usage is TRBV5-1 and J usage is TRBJ2-3; D may correspond to TRBD1 or TRBD2 (5 bases each). V dropped 0 bases and J dropped 3 bases, with 11 bases sitting between them. CDR3 size: 15 residues. Germline V gives CDR1 SGHRS, CDR2 YFSETQ. The CDR3 spells CASSLGGVNTDTQYF. The CDR3 bases are TGCGCCAGCAGCTTGGGAGGGGTCAATACAGATACGCAGTATTTT.

Here the CDR3 DNA reads TGTGCCAGCAGCTTAGCGGTGGCCCTCCACTTT. Protein: CASSLAVALHF. The chain carries TRBV7-2 and TRBJ1-6; no reliable D call. The CDR3 loop spans 11 amino acids. With 0 bases removed from V and 14 bases from J, the gap between germline ends came to 5 bases. In germline, CDR1 is SGHTA, CDR2 FQGNSA.

The chain carries TRBV6-1 and TRBJ2-7; 10 bases agree with TRBD2. This CDR3 comprises 15 residues. V shed 4 bases and J 2 bases; nucleotides not matched to a gene: 5. CDR1 and CDR2 from the germline V gene are MNHNS and SASEGT. The CDR3 DNA reads TGTGCCAGCAGTGTCTCTAGCGGGGGTACCTACGAGCAGTACTTC. It specifies CASSVSSGGTYEQYF.

The chain combines TRBV28 with TRBJ2-3, with D perhaps TRBD2 (6 bases). This CDR3 comprises 15 residues. In germline, CDR1 is MDHEN, CDR2 SYDVKM. V was pared by 8 bases and J by 5 bases, with 20 bases between. The CDR3 loop reads CASSGRRGWKDTQYF. The CDR3 nucleotides are TGTGCCAGCTCCGGCCGTCGGGGGTGGAAAGATACGCAGTATTTT.

J is TRBJ1-2 and V is TRBV1; the D call of TRBD1 is as the table states it, not checked on the DNA. TRBV1 constitutes a pseudogene. This CDR3 spans 16 amino acids. CDR3 region: CTSRFQVWRKTYGYTF. DNA for the CDR3: TGCACCAGCAGATTTCAGGTTTGGCGAAAGACCTATGGCTACACCTTC.

The chain links TRBV5-1 to TRBJ2-3; D is undetermined. The length of the CDR3 is 13 residues. CDR1 is SGHRS and CDR2 is YFSETQ in the germline V gene. The V gene lost 4 bases and the J gene lost 1 base, with 7 bases spanning the gap. As DNA, the CDR3 is TGCGCCAGCAGCCCGGGCCGCACAGATACGCAGTATTTT. Residues: CASSPGRTDTQYF.

The chain employs TRBV15 and TRBJ2-7; D possibly corresponds to TRBD1 (6 bases). This CDR3 comprises 13 residues. Trimming cost V 3 bases and J 3 bases, with 9 bases left between them. Per germline, CDR1 LNHNV and CDR2 YYDKDF (reference sequence). CDR3 region: CATSRDRFYEQYF. CDR3 nucleotide sequence: TGTGCCACCAGCAGGGACAGATTCTACGAGCAGTACTTC. The entire variable domain, with the rest obtained from reference TRBV15 and TRBJ2-7, is as follows: DAMVIQNPRYQVTQFGKPVTLSCSQTLNHNVMYWYQQKSSQAPKLLFHYYDKDFNNEADTPDNFQSRRPNTSFCFLDIRSPGLGDTAMYLCATSRDRFYEQYFGPGTRLTVT.

The chain links TRBV2 to TRBJ2-7; 11 bases agree with TRBD1. V gave up 2 bases and J gave up 3 bases; unmatched junction bases: 3. This CDR3 region has 15 residues. Germline CDR1 and CDR2: SNHLY and FYNNEI. CDR3 nucleotides: TGTGCCAGCAGTGAACGGGGACAGGGGGGCTACGAGCAGTACTTC. Translation gives CASSERGQGGYEQYF. Full variable domain (outside the CDR3, taken from reference TRBV2 and TRBJ2-7): EPEVTQTPSHQVTQMGQEVILRCVPISNHLYFYWYRQILGQKVEFLVSFYNNEISEKSEIFDDQFSVERPDGSNFTLKIRSTKLEDSAMYFCASSERGQGGYEQYFGPGTRLTVT.

The chain links TRBV6-5 to TRBJ2-1, with 12 positions matching TRBD2. The V gene end was trimmed by 2 bases and the J gene end by 10 bases; junction bases not matched to a gene: 6. Germline CDR1 reads MNHEY; CDR2 reads SVGAGI. This CDR3 is 15 amino acids long. CDR3 bases: TGTGCCAGCAGTTACGTCGCTAGCGGGGGGGGCGAGCAGTTCTTC. Translation gives CASSYVASGGGEQFF.

CDR3 sequence: CATSVGRAATYEQYF. The CDR3 nucleotides are TGTGCCACTTCTGTCGGCCGGGCGGCCACCTACGAGCAGTACTTC. V usage is TRBV6-1 and J usage is TRBJ2-7; D remains unclear. The V and J ends lost 10 bases and 2 bases respectively, with 21 bases between them. The CDR3 loop spans 15 amino acids. The germline gives CDR1 MNHNS, CDR2 SASEGT.

This chain connects TRBV28 to TRBJ2-7; 9 bases agree with TRBD1. The J segment lost 5 bases and the V segment lost 10 bases, leaving 18 bases of the junction unmatched. The CDR3 runs 16 residues. The V gene's germline CDR1 is MDHEN and CDR2 SYDVKM. This CDR3 is CATLPAWTGARDEQYF. The CDR3 bases are TGTGCCACCCTCCCCGCTTGGACAGGGGCGAGGGACGAGCAGTACTTC.

This chain uses TRBV7-9 with TRBJ1-6; TRBD1 is a possible D gene (5 bases). V was shortened by 3 bases and J by 5 bases, with 14 bases between the two germline ends. Per germline, CDR1 SEHNR and CDR2 FQNEAQ (reference sequence). The CDR3 extends over 16 amino acids. The CDR3 region is CASSFQGTANNSPLHF. In DNA form, the CDR3 reads TGTGCCAGCAGCTTCCAAGGGACGGCCAATAATTCACCCCTCCACTTT. Full variable domain (rest looked up from reference TRBV7-9 and TRBJ1-6): DTGVSQNPRHKITKRGQNVTFRCDPISEHNRLYWYRQTLGQGPEFLTYFQNEAQLEKSRLLSDRFSAERPKGSFSTLEIQRTEQGDSAMYLCASSFQGTANNSPLHFGNGTRLTVT.